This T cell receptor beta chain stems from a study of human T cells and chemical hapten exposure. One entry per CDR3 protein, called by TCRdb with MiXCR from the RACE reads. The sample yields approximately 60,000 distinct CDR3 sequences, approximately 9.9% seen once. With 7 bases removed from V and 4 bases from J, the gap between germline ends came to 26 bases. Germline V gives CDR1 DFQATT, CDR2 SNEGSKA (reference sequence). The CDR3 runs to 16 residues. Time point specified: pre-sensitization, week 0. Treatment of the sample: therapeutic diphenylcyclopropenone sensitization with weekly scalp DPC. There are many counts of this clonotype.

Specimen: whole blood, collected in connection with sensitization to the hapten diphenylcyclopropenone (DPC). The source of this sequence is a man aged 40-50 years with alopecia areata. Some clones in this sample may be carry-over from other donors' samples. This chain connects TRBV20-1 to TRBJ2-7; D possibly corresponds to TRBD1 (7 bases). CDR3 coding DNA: TGCAGTGTCGGGGACAGCTGGAGTGGAGGGGGATACGAGCAGTACTTC. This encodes CSVGDSWSGGGYEQYF.